The rows below give T cell receptor beta chains drawn from one sample of a study of cytomegalovirus exposure and HLA in healthy donors. Measured with immunoSEQ multiplex PCR; TCRdb has only the in-frame clones, and not every one. Here the sample spans some 59,000 clones, 82% being singletons. Specimen: PBMCs. The receptors were gathered from a woman aged 18-29 years in good health and CMV-seronegative. Both conserved end residues are part of each CDR3. D genes are given only for firm matches. For some rows the clone size is stated as once, few or many, or as a class when expanded; others skip it.

TRBV19	-	TRBJ1-4	-	TGTGCCAGTAGTAGATTCGGGAATGAAAAACTGTTTTTT	CASSRFGNEKLFF
TRBV28	TRBD2	TRBJ2-1	-	TGTGCCAGCAGTCTGTACGCTAGCGGGAAGAATGAGCAGTTCTTC	CASSLYASGKNEQFF
TRBV28	TRBD2	TRBJ2-7	-	TGTGCCAGCAGCTGGGGGGGATCCTACGAGCAGTACTTC	CASSWGGSYEQYF
TRBV16	-	TRBJ2-1	once	TGTGCCAGCAGCCCGAGGAATGAGCAGTTCTTC	CASSPRNEQFF
TRBV27	-	TRBJ1-5	-	TGTGCCAGCAGTTCGTCGGGACACAATCAGCCCCAGCATTTT	CASSSSGHNQPQHF
TRBV5-1	-	TRBJ1-4	-	TGCGCCAGCAGCTTCGTGCAGGGAACTAATGAAAAACTGTTTTTT	CASSFVQGTNEKLFF
TRBV28	-	TRBJ1-2	-	TGTGCCAGCACCTCTGCAGCTAACTATGGCTACACCTTC	CASTSAANYGYTF
TRBV5-1	-	TRBJ1-2	-	TGCGCCAGCAGCATGCCGGGGGGGGACTATGGCTACACCTTC	CASSMPGGDYGYTF
TRBV7-7	TRBD2	TRBJ2-5	-	TGTGCCAGCAGCTTAGCGCGGCCTAGCGGTCCTGCAACTGAGACCCAGTACTTC	CASSLARPSGPATETQYF
TRBV28	TRBD1	TRBJ2-7	-	TGTGCCAGCAGTTTAAGGCCGGGACAGGGGTTCTACGAGCAGTACTTC	CASSLRPGQGFYEQYF
TRBV19	TRBD1	TRBJ1-1	-	TGTGCCAGTAGTACGACAGGGGAAACTGAAGCTTTCTTT	CASSTTGETEAFF
TRBV5-1	TRBD2	TRBJ2-3	-	TGCGCCAGCAGAAGGGAGGGAGACACAGATACGCAGTATTTT	CASRREGDTDTQYF
TRBV2	-	TRBJ2-5	-	TGTGCCAGCAGGGAAATGGGACTGAAAGAGACCCAGTACTTC	CASREMGLKETQYF
TRBV27	-	TRBJ2-7	-	TGTGCCAGCAGTTTATCTACAGGGAGGGGAGAGCAGTACTTC	CASSLSTGRGEQYF